The T cell receptor beta chain described here comes from a study of early T cells in non-severe SARS-CoV-2 infection. Study-wide points: VDJdb matches were skewed toward anti-spike CD8 T cell responses.

Separate cDNA molecules each had unique molecular identifiers attached to them. TCRdb re-analysed the 5' RACE reads in MiXCR, keeping a single row per CDR3 protein. The table lists 35,000 to 45,000 distinct CDR3 sequences, 6.8% of them singletons. Worth noting for this clonotype: As yet, its antigen is unknown.

Germline V gene sequence: CDR1 SGHAT, CDR2 FQNNGV. V shed 2 bases, J shed 4 bases, and the junction held 12 bases outside the gene matches. This CDR3 comprises 17 residues. This specimen was whole blood, taken at baseline. This receptor was obtained from an adult who was a healthcare worker with PCR-confirmed SARS-CoV-2 infection or an uninfected control (not recorded which). This rearrangement joins TRBV11-2 to TRBJ2-7, with 9 bases identical to TRBD1. As DNA, the CDR3 is TGTGCCAGCAGCTTAATGGGGACCGGGACAGGGCCTTACGAGCAGTACTTC. This sequence encodes CASSLMGTGTGPYEQYF.